This T cell receptor (beta chain) was profiled in a study of cytomegalovirus exposure and HLA in healthy donors. Study context: Earlier, approximately 110 million unique TCR beta sequences were recovered from roughly 200 million T cells by an analysis.

Findings and limits, study-wide: A later analysis linked a missense variant in DCLRE1C to the trimming of TCR beta V and J genes.

Both 60 Vbeta primers and 13 Jbeta primers went into the PCR. The protocol was immunoSEQ multiplex PCR, while the TCRdb copy is restricted to in-frame clones and leaves out a portion. The data contain fewer than 65,000 clones, around 87% of them seen just once; the ten biggest clones take up approximately 1.5%. As to this clone: What it binds is not known.

The TCR originated in a man aged 18 to 35 in good health and CMV-seronegative. Sequencing was carried out using PBMCs.

This CDR3 is CASCRQGQISEAFF. CDR3 nucleotides: TGTGCCAGCTGCAGACAGGGGCAAATCAGTGAAGCTTTCTTT. The chain is built from TRBV27 and TRBJ1-1; 8 bases are shared with TRBD1. V dropped 8 bases and J dropped 7; count of bases not matched to a gene: 12. Germline lookup yields CDR1 MNHEY and CDR2 SMNVEV (reference sequence). This CDR3 comprises 14 residues.